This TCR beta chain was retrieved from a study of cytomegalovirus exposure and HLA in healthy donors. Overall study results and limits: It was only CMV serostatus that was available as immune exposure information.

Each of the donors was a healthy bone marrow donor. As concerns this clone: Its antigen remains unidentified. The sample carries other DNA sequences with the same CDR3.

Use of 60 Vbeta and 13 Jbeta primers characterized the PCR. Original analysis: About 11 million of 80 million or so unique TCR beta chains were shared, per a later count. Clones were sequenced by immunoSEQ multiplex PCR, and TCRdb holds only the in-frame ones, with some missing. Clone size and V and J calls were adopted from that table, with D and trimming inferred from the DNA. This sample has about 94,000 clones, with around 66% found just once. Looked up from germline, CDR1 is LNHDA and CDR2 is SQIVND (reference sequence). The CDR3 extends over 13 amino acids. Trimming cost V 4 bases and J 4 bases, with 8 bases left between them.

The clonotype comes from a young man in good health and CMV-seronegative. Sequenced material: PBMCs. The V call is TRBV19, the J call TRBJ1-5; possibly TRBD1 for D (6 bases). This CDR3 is CASSTQGNQPQHF. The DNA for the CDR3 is TGTGCCAGTAGTACACAGGGAAATCAGCCCCAGCATTTT.